This T cell receptor (beta chain) appears in the sequencing data of a study of T cells in Graves' hyperthyroidism and ophthalmopathy (dated by TCRdb to between 2018 and 2021). Regarding the research as a whole: To identify distinguishing TCR V-J signatures, a discovery cohort of roughly 100 patients was used, comprising 40 to 45 with Graves' ophthalmopathy and around 60 with stable Graves' hyperthyroidism. The paper describes TCR Vbeta CDR3 sequencing of 135 peripheral blood samples, made up of fewer than 50 ophthalmopathy patients, more than 70 hyperthyroidism patients and 17 progressor patients. An independent validation cohort of under 20 hyperthyroidism patients and 17 patients who later progressed to ophthalmopathy tested prospective prediction of ophthalmopathy. The roughly 100 discovery patients were randomly divided into training and test sets at a 7:3 ratio. After sampling, hyperthyroidism patients received methimazole starting at 30 mg daily, and ophthalmopathy patients received high-dose intravenous methylprednisolone. The study also compared thyroid tissue and blood T-cell repertoires from five or six Graves' hyperthyroidism patients.

Patients with uncontrolled infections, other autoimmune diseases, pregnancy or lactation were excluded. Clinical symptoms, serum thyroxine and TRAb, thyroid ultrasound, and orbital computed tomography formed the basis for the diagnoses. Trizol reagent was used to extract total RNA, and RNA quality was then checked on an Agilent 2100 Bioanalyzer. Sequences SGHTA (CDR1) and FQGNSA (CDR2) are obtained from the germline V gene. The germline V end is reduced by 5 bases and the J end by 6 bases; junction bases left unmatched: 7. Its CDR3 holds 16 amino acids, cysteine through phenylalanine. Here the CDR3 DNA is all that survives: 48 bases in frame from base 1. The TCR beta CDR3 regions were amplified from RNA transcripts. For the first round of RT-PCR on the TCR CDR3, the HTBI primer set was used together with the Qiagen OneStep RT-PCR kit. Libraries were constructed in a second round of multiplex PCR, after which size selection and purification were carried out. The libraries were sequenced on an Illumina HiSeq2000 using paired-end 100 bp reads. In the original analysis: SOAPnuke was used to process the raw data, with reads discarded if the reads contained adapters or uncalled bases, had a mean Phred below 15, or lacked an exact constant-primer or identifier match. High-quality paired reads were merged with COPE v1.2.5, and unique nucleotide sequences were defined as clonotypes. Clonotypes were aligned to IMGT TRBV, TRBD and TRBJ reference segments using MiTCR v1.1. Only V-J combinations with frequency above 0.0001, covering about 99% of repertoires, were analysed. The TCS score was defined as F50 (clonal expansion) divided by E x V (chaos), with BLOSUM62-based TCRdist calculated between CDR3 peptides within each V-J. Welch's t-statistics and random forest reduced roughly 530 V-J features to 13, which were used in a naive Bayes classifier (R e1071). The similarity between thyroid and blood repertoires was quantified using the Morisita-Horn index. TCRdb reprocessing: public reads trimmed at Q25 with fastp, clones called with MiXCR, in-frame beta chains kept. CDR3 protein duplicates are merged, each entry listing the most common genes and DNA. These V and J calls derive from TCRdb rather than the authors' analysis. The sample records about 510,000 distinct CDR3 sequences, 46% of which are singletons. Jointly, the top ten make up around two fifths of the sample.

The research as a whole found: Most expanded thyroid clonotypes (frequency above 0.001) were also detected in blood, a finding suggesting that blood repertoires may reflect thyroid immune responses. A 13 V-J signature model separated ophthalmopathy from stable hyperthyroidism, with about 88% sensitivity and 81.08% specificity in cross-validation and 80%/75% in testing. No statistical method was used to fix the sample size in advance, and group allocation was not hidden from the investigators. In validation, progression to ophthalmopathy was predicted by the model with almost 71% sensitivity and under 85% specificity, a median of approximately 6.5 months before onset.

This clonotype came up many times. It has no known antigen specificity. The input lacks base qualities; no much larger clone sits a single base away. The source of this sequence is an adult woman with Graves' disease, either hyperthyroidism or ophthalmopathy (not recorded which). The sample consisted of peripheral blood or thyroid tissue (not recorded which). Rearrangement joined TRBV7-2 to TRBJ2-2, with 12 junctional bases fitting TRBD1. The CDR3 in this case is CASSLQGQGASGELFF. The DNA sequence is as follows: TGTGCCAGCAGCCTCCAGGGACAGGGGGCCTCCGGGGAGCTGTTTTTT.